This is a list of T cell receptor beta chains from one sample in a study of shared clonotypes between healthy human individuals. Assay: immunoSEQ multiplex PCR; the TCRdb copy retains only in-frame clones and omits some. Of about 2.4 million clones listed, just over 90% were seen once; the top ten hold 0.14%. Sequenced input: naive CD4+ T cells sorted from blood. Every receptor here comes from a man between 18 and 29 years old in good health. CDR3s include the opening cysteine and the closing phenylalanine or tryptophan. D genes are given only for firm matches. Clone size is given for some rows only: seen once, a few or many times, or a class if the clone is expanded.

V	size	J	D	DNA	CDR3
TRBV5-1	NA	TRBJ1-3	TRBD1	TGCGCCAGCAGCCCCGGGGAGACAGGGGCCGGCAACACCATATATTTT	CASSPGETGAGNTIYF
TRBV5-1	NA	TRBJ2-3	NA	TGCGCCAGCAGCTTACAGGACCCCACAGATACGCAGTATTTT	CASSLQDPTDTQYF
TRBV5-1	NA	TRBJ1-1	NA	TGCGCCAGCAGCTTGGTTACCACCACTGAAGCTTTCTTT	CASSLVTTTEAFF
TRBV19	NA	TRBJ1-5	TRBD1	TGTGCCAGTACTAGGGACAGGGTAGGGTTGGAGCCCCAGCATTTT	CASTRDRVGLEPQHF
TRBV9	few	TRBJ1-5	NA	TGTGCCAGCAGCGCCCCAGGGGGCAATCAGCCCCAGCATTTT	CASSAPGGNQPQHF
TRBV5-1	NA	TRBJ2-7	NA	TGCGCCAGCAGCTTGCCTTCCTACGAGCAGTACTTC	CASSLPSYEQYF
TRBV28	NA	TRBJ2-7	TRBD1	TGTGCCAGCGTGCCTCCCTTAAATTTCCTTGGGACAGGGGGCTCCTACGAGCAGTACTTC	CASVPPLNFLGTGGSYEQYF
TRBV30	NA	TRBJ2-7	NA	TGTGCCTGGAGTGAGGCCTACGAGCAGTACTTC	CAWSEAYEQYF
TRBV4-3	NA	TRBJ2-7	NA	TGCGCCAGCAGCCGTCGCCTTTCGTACGAGCAGTACTTC	CASSRRLSYEQYF
TRBV7-2	NA	TRBJ2-1	NA	TGTGCCAGCAGCTTAGATAAGGGGGGTGAGCAGTTCTTC	CASSLDKGGEQFF
TRBV4-3	once	TRBJ2-5	TRBD1	TGCGCCAGCAGCCAAGATCGGCTAGGGCCAGGGGGCACGGGAGAGACCCAGTACTTC	CASSQDRLGPGGTGETQYF
TRBV6-1	NA	TRBJ2-7	NA	TGTGCCAGCAGCGAGGGACGCACCCAGTACTTC	CASSEGRTQYF
TRBV10-1	NA	TRBJ2-7	TRBD1	TGCGCCAGCCGAGCCGGGACAGGAGGCTACGAGCAGTACTTC	CASRAGTGGYEQYF
TRBV6-1	NA	TRBJ2-7	NA	TGTGCCAGCAGTTCCGGAATATACTACGAGCAGTACTTC	CASSSGIYYEQYF
TRBV7-3	NA	TRBJ2-7	TRBD2	TGTGCCAGCAGCCCCGGGGCTAGCGGGGGTCAAGAGCAGTACTTC	CASSPGASGGQEQYF
TRBV7-2	NA	TRBJ2-3	TRBD1	TGTGCCAGCAGCGTGCAGGGGGCGGATACGCAGTATTTT	CASSVQGADTQYF
TRBV11-2	NA	TRBJ1-4	NA	TGTGCCAGCAGCTTTCAGGGTTACACAACTAATGAAAAACTGTTTTTT	CASSFQGYTTNEKLFF
TRBV2	NA	TRBJ2-7	NA	TGTGCCAGCAGCGCCTGGGACGCCGAGTGGGAGTACGAGCAGTACTTC	CASSAWDAEWEYEQYF
TRBV6-6	NA	TRBJ1-1	NA	TGTGCCAGCAGTTACTCGCTTCGGGAACAGGAGACTGAAGCTTTCTTT	CASSYSLREQETEAFF
TRBV28	NA	TRBJ2-3	TRBD1	TGTGCCTCCAGACAGGGGGCAGCTACGCAGTATTTT	CASRQGAATQYF
TRBV10-1	NA	TRBJ1-5	NA	TGCGCCAGCAGTGATGGAACCAATCAGCCCCAGCATTTT	CASSDGTNQPQHF
TRBV19	NA	TRBJ1-1	NA	TGTGCCAGTAGTATAGAAGGCGTTTGGGGGAACACTGAAGCTTTCTTT	CASSIEGVWGNTEAFF
TRBV18	NA	TRBJ1-1	NA	TGTGCCAGCTCAACAGAGACAGGAACAGGGGCTTTCTTT	CASSTETGTGAFF
TRBV7-6	NA	TRBJ2-3	TRBD2	TGTGCCAGCAGCCTCATACTAGCGGGGGGTACAGATACGCAGTATTTT	CASSLILAGGTDTQYF
TRBV30	NA	TRBJ2-7	TRBD1	TGTGCCTGGGCCGAACAATCCGGGACAGTGGGGGAGCAGTACTTC	CAWAEQSGTVGEQYF
TRBV19	NA	TRBJ1-5	NA	TGTGCCAGTAGACAGGCAAATCAGCCCCAGCATTTT	CASRQANQPQHF
TRBV7-4	NA	TRBJ1-2	NA	TGTGCCAGCAGCTTAGGCAGGGCCTCTTATGGCTACACCTTC	CASSLGRASYGYTF
TRBV6-5	once	TRBJ2-3	NA	TGTGCCAGCAGCCGGCGAACCGGGATAACAGATACGCAGTATTTT	CASSRRTGITDTQYF
TRBV5-1	NA	TRBJ1-5	NA	TGCGCCAGCAGCTTGGATGGGGAGGGCGGTCAGCCCCAGCATTTT	CASSLDGEGGQPQHF
TRBV2	NA	TRBJ2-5	TRBD1	TGTGCCAGCAGTGAGTCGGGTCCGGGACAGGGCGACTTC	CASSESGPGQGDF
TRBV11-2	once	TRBJ1-2	NA	TGTGCCAGCAGCTCCTTACAGGGTCGCTACTATGGCTACACCTTC	CASSSLQGRYYGYTF
TRBV18	NA	TRBJ2-3	TRBD2	TGTGCCAGCTCACCGAGACCAGCGGGGATTAGCACAGATACGCAGTATTTT	CASSPRPAGISTDTQYF
TRBV5-1	once	TRBJ2-7	NA	TGCGCCAGCAGCTTCCTTCGGGACCCAAGCTACGAGCAGTACTTC	CASSFLRDPSYEQYF
TRBV5-1	NA	TRBJ2-7	NA	TGCGCCAGCAGCTTGGGGCAGGCTAGCTCCTACGAGCAGTACTTC	CASSLGQASSYEQYF
TRBV7-2	NA	TRBJ2-2	NA	TGTGCCAGCAGCGCGATCAACTTGAAACCGAACACCGGGGAGCTGTTTTTT	CASSAINLKPNTGELFF
TRBV10-2	NA	TRBJ2-6	NA	TGCGCCAGCAGTGATTCGGCAGGTGGGAATACTGGGGCCAACGTCCTGACTTTC	CASSDSAGGNTGANVLTF
TRBV25-1	NA	TRBJ2-7	NA	TGTGCCAGCAGTCAGGCGGCCTCTTTTGAGCAGTACTTC	CASSQAASFEQYF
TRBV5-4	NA	TRBJ2-7	NA	TGTGCCAGCAGTTCCGGACAGAACTACGAGCAGTACTTC	CASSSGQNYEQYF
TRBV29-1	once	TRBJ1-1	NA	TGCAGCGTCGTCCGGGATACCAACACTGAAGCTTTCTTT	CSVVRDTNTEAFF
TRBV2	NA	TRBJ1-4	NA	TGTGCCAGCAGTGAAGCGCTTCCGGATGAAAAACTGTTTTTT	CASSEALPDEKLFF
TRBV19	NA	TRBJ1-5	NA	TGTGCCAGTAGTATCTCGGGGGCAGGTTACCAGCCCCAGCATTTT	CASSISGAGYQPQHF
TRBV30	NA	TRBJ2-5	NA	TGTGCCTGGAGTTCTGGACGCCAAGAGACCCAGTACTTC	CAWSSGRQETQYF
TRBV5-1	NA	TRBJ1-1	NA	TGCGCCAGCAGCCCGGGGACGGCGAAGAACACTGAAGCTTTCTTT	CASSPGTAKNTEAFF
TRBV30	NA	TRBJ1-1	TRBD1	TGTGCCTGGAACAGGGGGCAGGGCGGGAACACTGAAGCTTTCTTT	CAWNRGQGGNTEAFF
TRBV19	NA	TRBJ2-3	NA	TGTGCCAGTGGAGTTCATAGCACAGATACGCAGTATTTT	CASGVHSTDTQYF
TRBV9	NA	TRBJ1-1	NA	TGTGCCAGCAGGGGGGCCCCCGAAGGGGCCGCTGAAGCTTTCTTT	CASRGAPEGAAEAFF
TRBV7-5	NA	TRBJ2-3	NA	TGTGCCAGAAGCTCCTACAGGGGGCGTGACACAGATACGCAGTATTTT	CARSSYRGRDTDTQYF